The following is a T cell receptor (beta chain) sequence with its context. The clone's antigen remains unknown. The junction does not match germline at one end; this may be a read error. Patients with a history of autoimmune disease or receiving systemic immunosuppression were excluded from the trial. Peripheral blood for TCR sequencing was collected from all dose cohorts at baseline, on cycle 4 day 1, and on cycle 7 day 1. Samples came from an open-label, multicenter, first-in-human phase I dose-escalation trial of ivuxolimab. The trial enrolled adults with locally advanced or metastatic head and neck squamous cell, hepatocellular, melanoma or renal cell carcinoma. Before TCR sequencing, CD4+ T cells and CD8+ T cells were sorted from peripheral blood as separate populations. The sample comes from a study of OX40 agonist ivuxolimab in advanced cancers. At the level of the whole study: Ivuxolimab, which targeted the costimulatory receptor OX40 (CD134), was an agonistic, fully human IgG2 monoclonal antibody. Intravenous ivuxolimab was administered to patients every 2 weeks at six dose levels: 0.01, 0.1, 0.3, 1.5, 3 and 10 mg/kg. Of the approximately 50 dose-escalation patients, hepatocellular carcinoma was present in 19, melanoma in around 15, renal cell carcinoma in 9 and head and neck cancer in 9. The dose-escalation cohort was 82.7% male with a mean age of about 60 years, ranging from roughly 23 to 90. Prior anti-PD-1, anti-PD-L1 or anti-CTLA-4 therapy was permitted, and 30% to 45% of dose-escalation patients had received checkpoint inhibitors. Partial responses occurred in three dose-escalation patients, of whom one had hepatocellular carcinoma and two had cutaneous melanoma. The point of sequencing TCRbeta in the periphery was to test whether ivuxolimab changed TCR sequence diversity and drove clonal T-cell expansion. The paper describes the monotherapy dose-escalation part (N of about 47 patients) of the phase I trial of ivuxolimab.

Broader findings and caveats from the paper: In the 0.1-3.0 mg/kg groups, partial responders had among the lowest normalized peripheral clonal expansion, particularly in CD8+ T cells. Low levels of normalized T-cell clonal expansion were also shown by some nonresponding patients. The antigen specificity of the peripheral T cells that underwent clonal expansion was not determined. Clonal expansion of both CD4+ and CD8+ blood T cells was observed from baseline to week 6 at doses 0.1 to 3.0 mg/kg. After ivuxolimab, more expanded clones were found on average in CD8+ T cells than in CD4+ T cells.

The CDR3 runs 12 amino acids, cysteine and phenylalanine included. Only the CDR3 region is kept as DNA, spanning 36 bases read in frame from base 1. As encoded in the germline V gene (reference sequence), CDR1 is MNHNY while CDR2 is SVGAGI. To sequence the TCRbeta CDR3 region, genomic DNA was isolated from the sorted cells. TCRbeta CDR3 regions were sequenced using the immunoSEQ Assay. TCRdb took over this immuneACCESS table, retaining in-frame rearrangements with V and J assigned. Such tables are incomplete; in checked studies, under half of the missing clones stem from an unresolved V gene, and the remainder is unexplained. Counted in this sample were 10,000 to 15,000 clones; around nine tenths of them appeared once. More than 65% of the sample is taken by the ten largest.

This receptor was taken from an adult with an advanced solid tumor such as melanoma, head and neck, liver or kidney cancer. The input for sequencing was CD4+ or CD8+ T cells sorted from blood, taken in a trial of the OX40 agonist ivuxolimab. The V and J segments used are TRBV6-6 and TRBJ2-4; no D gene call is confident. This receptor has the CDR3 CATHTGQKHSVF. At the DNA level, the sequence is TGTGCCACCCACACCGGCCAAAAACATTCAGTATTC.